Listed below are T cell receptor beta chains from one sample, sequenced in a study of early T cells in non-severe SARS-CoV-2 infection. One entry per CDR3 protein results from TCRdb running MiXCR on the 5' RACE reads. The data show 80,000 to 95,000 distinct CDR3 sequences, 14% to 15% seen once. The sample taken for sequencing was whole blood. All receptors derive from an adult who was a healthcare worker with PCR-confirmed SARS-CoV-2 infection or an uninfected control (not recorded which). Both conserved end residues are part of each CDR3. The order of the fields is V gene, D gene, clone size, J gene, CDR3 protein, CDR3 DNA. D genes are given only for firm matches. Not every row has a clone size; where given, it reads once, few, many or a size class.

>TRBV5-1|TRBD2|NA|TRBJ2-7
CASSALAGGNSYEQYF
TGCGCCAGCAGCGCGTTAGCGGGGGGTAATTCCTACGAGCAGTACTTC
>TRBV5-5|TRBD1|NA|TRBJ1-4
CASSSTGGAGLSEKLFF
TGTGCCAGCAGCTCCACAGGGGGCGCGGGTTTATCTGAAAAACTGTTTTTT
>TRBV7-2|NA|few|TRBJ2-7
CASSLDKGPYYEQYF
TGTGCCAGCAGCTTAGATAAGGGCCCGTACTACGAGCAGTACTTC
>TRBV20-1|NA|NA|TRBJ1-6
CSARLGGSSYNSPLHF
TGCAGTGCAAGATTAGGGGGGTCGTCCTATAATTCACCCCTCCACTTT
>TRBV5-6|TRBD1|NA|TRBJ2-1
CASSIGTGSYNEQFF
TGTGCCAGCAGCATCGGGACAGGGTCCTACAATGAGCAGTTCTTC
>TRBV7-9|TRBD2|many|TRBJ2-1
CASSLIPLAGGPNEQFF
TGTGCCAGCAGCCTAATTCCCCTAGCGGGGGGCCCGAATGAGCAGTTCTTC
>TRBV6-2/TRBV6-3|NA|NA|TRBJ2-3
CASSKIRDTLADTQYF
TGTGCCAGCAGTAAAATTAGGGACACCTTGGCAGATACGCAGTATTTT
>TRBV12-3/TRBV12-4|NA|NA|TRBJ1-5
CASSLQSSNQPQHF
TGTGCCAGCAGTTTACAGAGTAGCAATCAGCCCCAGCATTTT
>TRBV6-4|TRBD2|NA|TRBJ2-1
CASTMTPGLAGSEQFF
TGTGCCAGCACCATGACCCCGGGACTAGCGGGTTCTGAGCAGTTCTTC
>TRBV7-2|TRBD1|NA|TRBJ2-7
CASSSTGGSYEQYF
TGTGCCAGCAGCTCGACAGGGGGCTCCTACGAGCAGTACTTC
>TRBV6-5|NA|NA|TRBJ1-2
CASTPGGSDYGYTF
TGTGCCAGCACCCCTGGGGGGAGCGACTATGGCTACACCTTC
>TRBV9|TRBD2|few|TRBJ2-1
CASGTSANYNEQFF
TGTGCCAGCGGGACTAGCGCAAACTACAATGAGCAGTTCTTC
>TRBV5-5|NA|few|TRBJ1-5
CASSLGTFEGQPQHF
TGTGCCAGCAGCTTGGGGACATTCGAAGGGCAGCCCCAGCATTTT
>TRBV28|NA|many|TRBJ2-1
CASRKFFRRGSSYNEQFF
TGTGCCAGCAGGAAATTTTTTAGGAGGGGCAGCTCCTACAATGAGCAGTTCTTC
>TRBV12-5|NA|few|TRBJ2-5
CASGLAEETQYF
TGTGCTAGTGGTTTAGCAGAAGAGACCCAGTACTTC
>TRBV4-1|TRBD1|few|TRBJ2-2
CASSPDRATGELFF
TGCGCCAGCAGCCCGGACAGGGCAACCGGGGAGCTGTTTTTT
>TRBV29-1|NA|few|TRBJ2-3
CSVEGGTGSTDTQYF
TGCAGCGTTGAGGGCGGGACCGGTAGCACAGATACGCAGTATTTT
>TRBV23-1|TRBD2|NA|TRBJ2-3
CASSLAPSGGPTDTQYF
TGCGCCAGCAGTCTCGCCCCTAGCGGTGGGCCCACAGATACGCAGTATTTT
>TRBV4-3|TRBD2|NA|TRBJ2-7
CASSQEVLLATLYEQYF
TGCGCCAGCAGCCAAGAAGTCCTACTAGCGACTCTTTACGAGCAGTACTTC
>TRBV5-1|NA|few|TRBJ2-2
CASSLESGFSAGELFF
TGCGCCAGCAGCTTGGAGTCGGGGTTTTCGGCCGGGGAGCTGTTTTTT
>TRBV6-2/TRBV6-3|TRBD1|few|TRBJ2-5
CASSFAQQGKGETQYF
TGTGCCAGCAGTTTCGCCCAACAGGGGAAAGGAGAGACCCAGTACTTC
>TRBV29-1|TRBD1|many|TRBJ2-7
CSVESVGDSSSSSYEQYF
TGCAGCGTTGAATCGGTAGGGGACAGCTCGAGTTCATCCTACGAGCAGTACTTC
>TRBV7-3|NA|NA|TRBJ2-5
CASSSRPRETQYF
TGTGCCAGCAGTTCACGACCCCGAGAGACCCAGTACTTC
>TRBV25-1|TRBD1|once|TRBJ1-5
CASSEGGVTGANSNQPQHF
TGTGCCAGCAGTGAAGGGGGTGTGACAGGGGCTAATAGCAATCAGCCCCAGCATTTT
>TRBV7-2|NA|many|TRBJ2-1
CASSKRPGEGIYNEQFF
TGTGCCAGCAGCAAGAGACCGGGAGAGGGGATTTACAATGAGCAGTTCTTC
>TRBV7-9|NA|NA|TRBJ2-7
CASSLEGAGEQYF
TGTGCCAGCAGCCTTGAGGGCGCGGGTGAGCAGTACTTC
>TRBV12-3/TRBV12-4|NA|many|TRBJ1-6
CASSLSSTPNSPLHF
TGTGCCAGCAGTTTATCCTCCACCCCGAATTCACCCCTCCACTTT
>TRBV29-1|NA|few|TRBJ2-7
CSVGRTRNAEQYF
TGCAGCGTTGGTAGGACGAGGAACGCGGAGCAGTACTTC
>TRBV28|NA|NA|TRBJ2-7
CASSLNSGTFQQRYEQYF
TGTGCCAGCAGTTTAAACTCAGGGACGTTCCAACAGCGCTACGAGCAGTACTTC
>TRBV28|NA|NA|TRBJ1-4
CASSAPGGAGEKLFF
TGTGCCAGCAGCGCCCCAGGTGGAGCAGGTGAAAAACTGTTTTTT
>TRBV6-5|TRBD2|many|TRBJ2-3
CASSYSEPLLAGATDTQYF
TGTGCCAGCAGTTACTCCGAACCCCTCCTAGCGGGGGCCACAGATACGCAGTATTTT
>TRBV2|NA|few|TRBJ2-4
CASGTAFGGDIQYF
TGTGCCAGCGGGACAGCCTTTGGAGGGGACATTCAGTACTTC
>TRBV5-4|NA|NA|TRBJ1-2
CASSLAGGAYPYGYTF
TGTGCCAGCAGCTTGGCTGGGGGGGCCTATCCCTATGGCTACACCTTC
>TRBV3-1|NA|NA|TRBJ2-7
CASSQLRRVEQYF
TGTGCCAGCAGCCAACTAAGACGGGTCGAGCAGTACTTC
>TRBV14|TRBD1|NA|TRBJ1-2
CASSQDRSGLRGYTF
TGTGCCAGCAGCCAGGACAGGTCCGGTCTTCGGGGCTACACCTTC
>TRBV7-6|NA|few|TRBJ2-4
CASSSGTLGGNIQYF
TGTGCCAGCAGCTCCGGGACACTGGGCGGCAACATTCAGTACTTC
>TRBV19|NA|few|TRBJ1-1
CASSIGQNTEAFF
TGTGCCAGTAGTATAGGACAGAACACTGAAGCTTTCTTT